Detailed here is one TCR beta chain. Its antigen is still unknown. The germline CDR1 and CDR2 sequences are SNHLY and FYNNEI. The V gene end was trimmed by 6 bases and the J gene end by 4 bases; junction bases not matched to a gene: 7. The CDR3 is 15 amino acids. Data came from immunoSEQ multiplex PCR; TCRdb stores just in-frame clones and leaves some out. The repertoire includes around 450,000 clones, 89% of them detected once, and over 2.5% sits in the top ten. This sample is part of a study of Ad26.COV2.S vaccination and SARS-CoV-2 variants. About the study: By the intramuscular route, Ad26.COV2.S was given once, or twice 56 days apart.

Study-wide results and limits: Vaccinated individuals (as opposed to placebo recipients) had higher spike-specific TCR breadth. The breadth of spike-specific CD8+ and CD4+ T cell responses after vaccination was reportedly substantial.

Treatment denoted: some 20 received Ad26.COV2.S at low or high dose, single or two shots; about 5 received placebo; per-sample allocation not given. The samples were gathered on day 63 after the first injection of vaccine or placebo. Within Boston, the person who donated was an adult of 18-55 years. The rearrangement links TRBV2 to TRBJ2-1; 9 bases fit TRBD2. The sequence was collected from a person between 18 and 65 years old who received the Ad26.COV2.S COVID-19 vaccine or a placebo. This material consisted of peripheral blood, taken in a trial of Ad26.COV2.S vaccine versus placebo. CDR3 loop: CASSFSSGVYNEQFF. The CDR3 DNA follows: TGTGCCAGCAGCTTTTCTAGCGGGGTTTACAATGAGCAGTTCTTC.